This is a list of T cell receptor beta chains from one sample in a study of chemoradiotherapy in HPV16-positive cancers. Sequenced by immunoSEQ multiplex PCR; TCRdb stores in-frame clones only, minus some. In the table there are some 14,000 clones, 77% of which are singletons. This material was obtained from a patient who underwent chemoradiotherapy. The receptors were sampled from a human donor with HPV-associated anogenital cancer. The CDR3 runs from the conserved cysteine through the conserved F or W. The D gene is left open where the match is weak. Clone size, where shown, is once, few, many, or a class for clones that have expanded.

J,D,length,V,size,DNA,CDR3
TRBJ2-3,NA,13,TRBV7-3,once,TGTGCCAGCAGCTTAACCGCTACTGGTACGCAGTATTTT,CASSLTATGTQYF
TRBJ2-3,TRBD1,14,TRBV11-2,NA,TGTGCCAGCAGCCTCGGACAGGGGGAGTATACGCAGTATTTT,CASSLGQGEYTQYF
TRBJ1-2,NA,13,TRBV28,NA,TGTGCCAGCAGTTTAGCAGGGCCCTATGGCTACACCTTC,CASSLAGPYGYTF
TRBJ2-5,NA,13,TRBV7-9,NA,TGTGCCAGCAGCTTTCCCGGACAAGAGACCCAGTACTTC,CASSFPGQETQYF
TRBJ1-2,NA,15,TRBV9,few,NA,CASSVVADGTGSLTF
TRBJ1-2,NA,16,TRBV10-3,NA,TGTGCCATCAGTGAGTCGCCGGGGGCTTTTGACTATGGCTACACCTTC,CAISESPGAFDYGYTF
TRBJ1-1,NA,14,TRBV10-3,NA,TGTGCCATCGCCGGTACAGGGAGGGCCACTGAAGCTTTCTTT,CAIAGTGRATEAFF
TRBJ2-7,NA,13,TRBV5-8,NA,TGTGCCAGCAGCATAGCAGGGATCTACGAGCAGTACTTC,CASSIAGIYEQYF
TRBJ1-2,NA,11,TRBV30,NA,TGTGCCTGGGGGGGGAACTATGGCTACACCTTC,CAWGGNYGYTF
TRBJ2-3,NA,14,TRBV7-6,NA,TGTGCCAGCAGCTTGAGGCGGAGCACAGATACGCAGTATTTT,CASSLRRSTDTQYF
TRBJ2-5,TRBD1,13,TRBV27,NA,TGTGCCAGCAGTCCTGGGACAGCAGAGACCCAGTACTTC,CASSPGTAETQYF
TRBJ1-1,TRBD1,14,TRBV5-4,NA,TGTGCCAGCAGCCCGACAGGGGGCTGGACTGAAGCTTTCTTT,CASSPTGGWTEAFF
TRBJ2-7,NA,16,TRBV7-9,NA,TGTGCCAGCAGCTTAGATGGTCTGCGAGGGGCCTACGAGCAGTACTTC,CASSLDGLRGAYEQYF
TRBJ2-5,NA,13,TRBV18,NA,TGTGCCAGCTCACCTGGGCTCCAAGAGACCCAGTACTTC,CASSPGLQETQYF
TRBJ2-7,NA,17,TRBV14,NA,TGTGCCAGCAGCCAAAGAGGAATGGCTGCCCCCTCCTACGAGCAGTACTTC,CASSQRGMAAPSYEQYF
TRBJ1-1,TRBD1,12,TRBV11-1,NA,TGTGCCAGCAGCCGGACAGGGGTCAGAGCTTTCTTT,CASSRTGVRAFF
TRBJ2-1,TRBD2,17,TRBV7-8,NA,TGTGCCAGCAGCTTAGGGACGAGGGCTAGCGGTTTCAATGAGCAGTTCTTC,CASSLGTRASGFNEQFF
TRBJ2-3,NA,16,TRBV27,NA,TGTGCCAGCAGTTCTCCCTCAGTACAGGGCACAGATACGCAGTATTTT,CASSSPSVQGTDTQYF
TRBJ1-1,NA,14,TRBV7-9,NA,TGTGCCAGCAGCTTAGAACGCCGGAACACTGAAGCTTTCTTT,CASSLERRNTEAFF
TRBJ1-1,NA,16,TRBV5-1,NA,TGCGCCAGCAGCCGGGCCCAATCCCCAATGAACACTGAAGCTTTCTTT,CASSRAQSPMNTEAFF
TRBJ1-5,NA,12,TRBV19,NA,TGTGCCAGTAGTATAGGTTATCAGCCCCAGCATTTT,CASSIGYQPQHF
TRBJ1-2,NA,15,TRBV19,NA,TGTGCCAGTAGGAAGGGGGGACCAGCTATTTTTGGCTACACCTTC,CASRKGGPAIFGYTF
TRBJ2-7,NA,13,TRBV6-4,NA,TGTGCCAGCAGTGGACAGCTAACCTACGAGCAGTACTTC,CASSGQLTYEQYF
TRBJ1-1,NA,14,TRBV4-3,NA,TGCGCCAGCAGGCCCAACAGGGTGAACACTGAAGCTTTCTTT,CASRPNRVNTEAFF
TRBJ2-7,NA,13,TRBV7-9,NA,TGTGCCAGCAGCTCCCCCCGGATCCACGAGCAGTACTTC,CASSSPRIHEQYF
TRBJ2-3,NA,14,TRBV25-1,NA,TGTGCCAGCAGTGGACAGGACGGCACAGATACGCAGTATTTT,CASSGQDGTDTQYF
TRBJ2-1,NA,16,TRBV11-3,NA,TGTGCCAGCAGCCCGAACTTAGGGGGGGTTGGCAATGAGCAGTTCTTC,CASSPNLGGVGNEQFF
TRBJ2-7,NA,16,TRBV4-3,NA,TGCGCCAGCAGCCAAGATTGGGGGGCCGATAGGAGCGAGCGGTACTTC,CASSQDWGADRSERYF
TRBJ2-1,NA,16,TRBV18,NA,TGTGCCAGCTCACCTAGCTCCCTTACAGGATCTAATGAGCAGTTCTTC,CASSPSSLTGSNEQFF
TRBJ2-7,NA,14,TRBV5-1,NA,TGCGCCAGCAGCCCCGGTGGGGGGTCCCACGAGCAGTACTTC,CASSPGGGSHEQYF
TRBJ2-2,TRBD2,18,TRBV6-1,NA,TGTGCCAGCAGTGAAGTGAGCGGGGGGGCCCCCGGGACCGGGGAGCTGTTTTTT,CASSEVSGGAPGTGELFF
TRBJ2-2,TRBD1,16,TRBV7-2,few,TGTGCCAGCAGCATAACCGGGACAGGGAACACCGGGGAGCTGTTTTTT,CASSITGTGNTGELFF
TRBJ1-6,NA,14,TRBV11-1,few,TGTGCCAGCAGCTTAGCGGTCCTTAATTCACCCCTCCACTTT,CASSLAVLNSPLHF
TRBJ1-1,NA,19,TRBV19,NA,TGTGCCAGTAGTATAGATGTATTGTTCGGGGATTCCATGAACACTGAAGCTTTCTTT,CASSIDVLFGDSMNTEAFF
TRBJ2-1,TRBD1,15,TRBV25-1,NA,TGTGCCAGCAGTGATGGGACAGGGGCCGCCAATGAGCAGTTCTTC,CASSDGTGAANEQFF
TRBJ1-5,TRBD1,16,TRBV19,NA,TGTGCCAGTAAGGCCTTGGACAGGGCTAGCAATCAGCCCCAGCATTTT,CASKALDRASNQPQHF
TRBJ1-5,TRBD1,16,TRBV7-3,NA,TGTGCCAGCAGCTTAGGGACAGGGGGGTTTTTTCAGCCCCAGCATTTT,CASSLGTGGFFQPQHF
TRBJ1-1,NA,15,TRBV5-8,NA,TGTGCCAGCAGCTTATTGTTAGGGGTGAACACTGAAGCTTTCTTT,CASSLLLGVNTEAFF
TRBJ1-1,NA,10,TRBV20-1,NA,TGCAGTGCTAGATCCGGTGACGCTTTCTTT,CSARSGDAFF
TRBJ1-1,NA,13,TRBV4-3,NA,TGCGCCAGCAGCCGGGACCTGAACACTGAAGCTTTCTTT,CASSRDLNTEAFF
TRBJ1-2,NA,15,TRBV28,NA,TGTGCCAGCAGTTTAGTAACAGGGATGGGCCATGGCTACACCTTC,CASSLVTGMGHGYTF
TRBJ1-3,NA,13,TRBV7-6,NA,TGTGCCAGCAGCTTAGGTCTTGGAAACACCATATATTTT,CASSLGLGNTIYF
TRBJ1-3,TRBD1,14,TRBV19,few,TGTGCCAGTAGTAGTGACAGGGCTGGAAACACCATATATTTT,CASSSDRAGNTIYF
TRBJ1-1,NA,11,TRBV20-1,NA,TGCAGTGCCGAAAAAAACACTGAAGCTTTCTTT,CSAEKNTEAFF
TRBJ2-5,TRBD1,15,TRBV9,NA,TGTGCCAGCAGCGTAGTGGGACAGCGAGGGGAGACCCAGTACTTC,CASSVVGQRGETQYF
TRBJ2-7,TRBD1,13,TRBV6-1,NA,TGTGCCAGCGCCGGGACAGGGGTCTACGAGCAGTACTTC,CASAGTGVYEQYF
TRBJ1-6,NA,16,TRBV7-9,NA,TGTGCCAGCAGCCGCATGGACCTCGTCTATAATTCACCCCTCCACTTT,CASSRMDLVYNSPLHF
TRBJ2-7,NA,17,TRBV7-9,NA,TGTGCCAGCAGCTTAATCCCCGACAGCCGCGGAACCTACGAGCAGTACTTC,CASSLIPDSRGTYEQYF
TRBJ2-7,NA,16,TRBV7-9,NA,TGTGCCAGCAGCCCAATCAAGGGCTCAGGGGTTAACGAGCAGTACTTC,CASSPIKGSGVNEQYF
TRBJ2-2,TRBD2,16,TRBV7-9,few,TGTGCCAGCAGCTTCTTGACTAGCGGGGGCGCCGGGGAGCTGTTTTTT,CASSFLTSGGAGELFF
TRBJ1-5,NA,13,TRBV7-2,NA,TGTGCCAGCAGCTTTCGGACTGAGGGGCCCCAGCATTTT,CASSFRTEGPQHF
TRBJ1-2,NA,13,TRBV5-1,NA,TGCGCCAGCAGCTTTCCAGGGTCGTTAGGCTACACCTTC,CASSFPGSLGYTF
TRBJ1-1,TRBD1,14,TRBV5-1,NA,TGCGCCAGCAGCCCAGGGGGCTCGGGGACTGAAGCTTTCTTT,CASSPGGSGTEAFF
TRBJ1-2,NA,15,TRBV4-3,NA,TGCGCCAGCAGCCAAGTGCCCCCCGAACAGGGAGGCTACACCTTC,CASSQVPPEQGGYTF
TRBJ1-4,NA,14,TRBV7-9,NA,TGTGCCAGCAGCTTAGCGTATGAGGGGGAAAAACTGTTTTTT,CASSLAYEGEKLFF